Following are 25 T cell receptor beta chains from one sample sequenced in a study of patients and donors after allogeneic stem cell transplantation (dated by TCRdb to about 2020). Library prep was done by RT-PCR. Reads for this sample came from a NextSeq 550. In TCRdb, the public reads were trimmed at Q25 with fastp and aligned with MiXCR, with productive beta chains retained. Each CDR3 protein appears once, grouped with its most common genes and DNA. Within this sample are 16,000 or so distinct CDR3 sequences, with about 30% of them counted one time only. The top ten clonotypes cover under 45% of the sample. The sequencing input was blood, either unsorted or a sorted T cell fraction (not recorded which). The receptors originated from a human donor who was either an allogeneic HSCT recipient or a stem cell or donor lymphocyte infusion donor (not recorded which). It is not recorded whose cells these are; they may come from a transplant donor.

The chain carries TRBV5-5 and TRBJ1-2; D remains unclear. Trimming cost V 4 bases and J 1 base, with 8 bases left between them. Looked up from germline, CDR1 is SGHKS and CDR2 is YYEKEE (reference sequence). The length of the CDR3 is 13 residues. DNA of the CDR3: TGTGCCAGCAGCGGCGGGGTTAACTATGGCTACACCTTC. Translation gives CASSGGVNYGYTF.

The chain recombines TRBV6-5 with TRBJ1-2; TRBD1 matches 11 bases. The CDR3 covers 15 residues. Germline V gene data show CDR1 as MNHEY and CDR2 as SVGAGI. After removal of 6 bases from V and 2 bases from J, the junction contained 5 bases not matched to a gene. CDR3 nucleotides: TGTGCCAGCAGCCCCGGGACAGGGGGAAACTATGGCTACACCTTC. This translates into CASSPGTGGNYGYTF.

The CDR3 reads CASSLDRGMTNEKLFF. The CDR3 DNA is TGTGCCAGTAGTCTCGACAGGGGGATGACTAATGAAAAACTGTTTTTT. This chain links TRBV19 with TRBJ1-4; 9 bases fit TRBD1. The CDR3 sequence is 16 residues long. The J segment lost 2 bases and the V segment lost 5 bases, leaving 6 bases of the junction unmatched. In germline, CDR1 is LNHDA, CDR2 SQIVND (reference sequence).

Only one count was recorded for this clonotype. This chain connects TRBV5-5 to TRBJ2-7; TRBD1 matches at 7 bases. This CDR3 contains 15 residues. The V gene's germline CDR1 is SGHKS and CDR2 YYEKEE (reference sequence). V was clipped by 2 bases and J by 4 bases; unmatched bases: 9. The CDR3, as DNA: TGTGCCAGCAGCTTCTGGACAGGACCCTTATACGAGCAGTACTTC. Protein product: CASSFWTGPLYEQYF. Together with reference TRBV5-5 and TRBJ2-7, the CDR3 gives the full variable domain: DAGVTQSPTHLIKTRGQQVTLRCSPISGHKSVSWYQQVLGQGPQFIFQYYEKEERGRGNFPDRFSARQFPNYSSELNVNALLLGDSALYLCASSFWTGPLYEQYFGPGTRLTVT.

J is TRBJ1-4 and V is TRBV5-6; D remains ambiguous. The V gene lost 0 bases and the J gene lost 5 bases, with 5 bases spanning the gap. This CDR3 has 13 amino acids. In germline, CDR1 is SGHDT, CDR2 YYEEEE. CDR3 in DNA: TGTGCCAGCAGCTTGGTTCTAAATGAAAAACTGTTTTTT. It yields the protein CASSLVLNEKLFF.

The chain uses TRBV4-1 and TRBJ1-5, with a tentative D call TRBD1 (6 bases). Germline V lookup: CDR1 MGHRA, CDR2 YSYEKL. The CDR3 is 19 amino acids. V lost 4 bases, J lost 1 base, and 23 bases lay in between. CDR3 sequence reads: CASSPHGQRLSMSNQPQHF. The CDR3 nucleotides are TGCGCCAGCAGCCCCCACGGACAGCGGCTGAGTATGAGCAATCAGCCCCAGCATTTT.

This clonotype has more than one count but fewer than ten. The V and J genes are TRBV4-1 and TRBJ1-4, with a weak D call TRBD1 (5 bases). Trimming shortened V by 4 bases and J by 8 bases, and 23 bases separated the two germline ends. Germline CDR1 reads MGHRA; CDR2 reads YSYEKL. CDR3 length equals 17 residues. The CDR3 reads CASSPGRGTADNEKLFF. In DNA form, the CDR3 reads TGCGCCAGCAGCCCCGGTCGGGGGACCGCCGACAACGAAAAACTGTTTTTT.

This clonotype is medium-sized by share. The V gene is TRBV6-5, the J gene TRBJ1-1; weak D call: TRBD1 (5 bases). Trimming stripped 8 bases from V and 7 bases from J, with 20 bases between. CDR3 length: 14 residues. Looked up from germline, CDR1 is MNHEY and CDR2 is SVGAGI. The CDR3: CASRLQGPIGEAFF. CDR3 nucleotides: TGTGCCAGCCGTCTCCAGGGACCGATAGGTGAAGCTTTCTTT.

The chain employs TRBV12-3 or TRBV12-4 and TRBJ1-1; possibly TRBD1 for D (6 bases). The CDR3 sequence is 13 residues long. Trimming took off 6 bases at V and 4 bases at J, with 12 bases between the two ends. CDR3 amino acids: CASSSDRGTEAFF. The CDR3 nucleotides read TGTGCCAGCAGCTCGGACAGAGGCACTGAAGCTTTCTTT.

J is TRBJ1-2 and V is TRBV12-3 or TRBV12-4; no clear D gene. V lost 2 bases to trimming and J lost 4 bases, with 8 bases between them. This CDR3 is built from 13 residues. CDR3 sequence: CASSLSGLYGYTF. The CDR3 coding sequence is TGTGCCAGCAGTTTAAGTGGGCTCTATGGCTACACCTTC.

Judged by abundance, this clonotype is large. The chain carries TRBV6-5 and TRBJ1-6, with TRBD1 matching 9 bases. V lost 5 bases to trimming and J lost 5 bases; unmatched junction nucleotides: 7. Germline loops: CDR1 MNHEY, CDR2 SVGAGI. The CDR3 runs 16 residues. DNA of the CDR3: TGTGCCAGCAGTCTACAGGGGGCAAGGAATAATTCACCCCTCCACTTT. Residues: CASSLQGARNNSPLHF.

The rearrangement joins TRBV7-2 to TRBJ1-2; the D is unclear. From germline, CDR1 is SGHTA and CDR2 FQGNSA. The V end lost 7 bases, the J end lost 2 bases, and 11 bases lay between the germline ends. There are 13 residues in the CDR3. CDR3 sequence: CASTPSRNYGYTF. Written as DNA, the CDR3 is TGTGCCAGCACCCCCTCCCGGAACTATGGCTACACCTTC.

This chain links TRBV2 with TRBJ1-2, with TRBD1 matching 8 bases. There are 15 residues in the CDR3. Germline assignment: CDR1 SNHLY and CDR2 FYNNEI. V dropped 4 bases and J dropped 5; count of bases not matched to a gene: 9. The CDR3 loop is CASSVTGAPYYGYTF. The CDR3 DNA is TGTGCCAGCAGTGTGACAGGGGCCCCATATTATGGCTACACCTTC.

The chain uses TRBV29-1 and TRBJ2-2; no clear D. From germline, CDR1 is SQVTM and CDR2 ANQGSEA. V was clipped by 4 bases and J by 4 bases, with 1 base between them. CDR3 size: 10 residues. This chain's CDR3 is CSVGTGELFF. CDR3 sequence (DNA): TGCAGCGTTGGCACCGGGGAGCTGTTTTTT.

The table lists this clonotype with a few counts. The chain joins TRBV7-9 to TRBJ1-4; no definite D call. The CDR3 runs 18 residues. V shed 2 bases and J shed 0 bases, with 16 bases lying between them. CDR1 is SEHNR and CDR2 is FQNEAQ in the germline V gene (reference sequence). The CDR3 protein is CASSLSPPWVSTNEKLFF. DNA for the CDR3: TGTGCCAGCAGCTTATCGCCACCTTGGGTTTCAACTAATGAAAAACTGTTTTTT.

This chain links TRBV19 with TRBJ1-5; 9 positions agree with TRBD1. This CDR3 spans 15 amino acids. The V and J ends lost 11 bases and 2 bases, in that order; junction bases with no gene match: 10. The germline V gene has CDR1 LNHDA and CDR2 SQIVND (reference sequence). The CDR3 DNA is TGTGCCTCCTCGACAGGGGGTATTGGCAATCAGCCCCAGCATTTT. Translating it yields CASSTGGIGNQPQHF.

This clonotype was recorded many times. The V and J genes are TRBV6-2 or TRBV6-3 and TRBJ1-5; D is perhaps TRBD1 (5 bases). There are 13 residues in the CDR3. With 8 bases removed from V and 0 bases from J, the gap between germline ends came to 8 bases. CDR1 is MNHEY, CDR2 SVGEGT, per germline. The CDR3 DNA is TGTGCCAGCCAACAGGATAGCAATCAGCCCCAGCATTTT. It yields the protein CASQQDSNQPQHF.

The CDR3 DNA reads as TGTGCCAGCAGCTTAGGCGGACTAGCGGGGGGGCACGAGACCCAGTACTTC. Amino acid sequence: CASSLGGLAGGHETQYF. This sequence joins TRBV7-9 and TRBJ2-5, with TRBD2 identical over 15 bases. The junction had 5 bases not matched to a gene; V was cut back by 1 base and J by 5 bases. Germline lookup yields CDR1 SEHNR and CDR2 FQNEAQ (reference sequence). The CDR3 loop spans 17 amino acids.

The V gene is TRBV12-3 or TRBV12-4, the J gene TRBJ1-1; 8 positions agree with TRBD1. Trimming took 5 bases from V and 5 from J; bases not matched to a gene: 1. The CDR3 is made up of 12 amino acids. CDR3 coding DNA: TGTGCCAGCAGTCGACAGGGGACTGAAGCTTTCTTT. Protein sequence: CASSRQGTEAFF.

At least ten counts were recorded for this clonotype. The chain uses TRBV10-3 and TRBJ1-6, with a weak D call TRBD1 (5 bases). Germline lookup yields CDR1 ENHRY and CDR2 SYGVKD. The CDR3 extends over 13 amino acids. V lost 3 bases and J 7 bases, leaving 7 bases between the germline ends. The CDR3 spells CAISDRVNSPLHF. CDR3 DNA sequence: TGTGCCATCAGTGACAGGGTGAATTCACCCCTCCACTTT.

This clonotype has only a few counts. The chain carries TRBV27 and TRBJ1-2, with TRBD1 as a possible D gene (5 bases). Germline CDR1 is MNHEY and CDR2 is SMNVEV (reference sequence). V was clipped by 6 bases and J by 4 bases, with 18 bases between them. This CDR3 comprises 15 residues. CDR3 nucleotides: TGTGCCAGCAGCCCCGACAGCTACCTTCGCTATGGCTACACCTTC. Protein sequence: CASSPDSYLRYGYTF.

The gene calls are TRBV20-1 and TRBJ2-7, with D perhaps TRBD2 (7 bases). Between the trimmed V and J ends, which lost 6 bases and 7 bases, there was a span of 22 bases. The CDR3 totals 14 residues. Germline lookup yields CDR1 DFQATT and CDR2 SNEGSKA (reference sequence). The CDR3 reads CSAPRGGAPWEQYF. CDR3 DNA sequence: TGCAGTGCGCCAAGAGGGGGGGCTCCGTGGGAGCAGTACTTC.

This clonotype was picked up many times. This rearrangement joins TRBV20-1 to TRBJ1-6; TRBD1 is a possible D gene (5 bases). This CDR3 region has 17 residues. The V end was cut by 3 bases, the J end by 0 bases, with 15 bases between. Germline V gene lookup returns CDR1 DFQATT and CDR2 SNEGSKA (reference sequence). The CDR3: CSASPASGNSYNSPLHF. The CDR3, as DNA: TGCAGTGCTAGCCCTGCTTCAGGGAACTCCTATAATTCACCCCTCCACTTT.

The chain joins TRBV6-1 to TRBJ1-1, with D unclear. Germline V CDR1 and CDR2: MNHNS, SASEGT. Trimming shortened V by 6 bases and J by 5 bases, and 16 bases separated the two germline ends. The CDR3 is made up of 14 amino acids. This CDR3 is CASSPRHGRTEAFF. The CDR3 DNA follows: TGTGCCAGCAGCCCCCGGCACGGGCGTACTGAAGCTTTCTTT.

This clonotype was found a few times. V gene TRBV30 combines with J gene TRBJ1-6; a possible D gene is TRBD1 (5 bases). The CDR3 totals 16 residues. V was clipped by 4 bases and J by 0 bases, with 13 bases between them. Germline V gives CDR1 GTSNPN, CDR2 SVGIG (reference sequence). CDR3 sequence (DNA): TGTGCCTGGAATATGAGGGGCAGCTCCTATAATTCACCCCTCCACTTT. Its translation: CAWNMRGSSYNSPLHF.